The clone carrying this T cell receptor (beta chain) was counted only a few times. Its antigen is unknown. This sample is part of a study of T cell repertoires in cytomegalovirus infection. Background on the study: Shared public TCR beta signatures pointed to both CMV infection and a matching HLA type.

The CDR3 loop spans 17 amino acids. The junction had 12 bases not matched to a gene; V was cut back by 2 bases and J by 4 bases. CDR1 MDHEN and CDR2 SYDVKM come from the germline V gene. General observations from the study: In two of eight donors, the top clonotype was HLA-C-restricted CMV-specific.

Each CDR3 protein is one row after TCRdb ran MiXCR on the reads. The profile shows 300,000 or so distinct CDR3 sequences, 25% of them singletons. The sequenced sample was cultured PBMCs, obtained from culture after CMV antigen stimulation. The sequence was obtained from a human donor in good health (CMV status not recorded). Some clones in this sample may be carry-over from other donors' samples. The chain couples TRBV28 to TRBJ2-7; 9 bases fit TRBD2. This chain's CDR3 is CASSLSRSGSGSYEQYF. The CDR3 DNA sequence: TGTGCCAGCAGTTTAAGTCGTAGTGGTAGCGGGAGTTACGAGCAGTACTTC.